The present T cell receptor beta chain was sequenced within a study of CD8+CD57+ T cells in acquired aplastic anemia. Study details: Yields of DNA that came from sorted CD4+ and CD8+ cells averaged 3.2 ug. General study points: Patients and controls shared roughly 28 CD8+ CDR3 sequences, which appeared highly expressed in patients and within their immunodominant clones. A significant difference in CD8+ Simpson's diversity between patients and controls was not found.

TCR beta VDJ and CDR3 profiling used genomic DNA as template. TCRdb ran MiXCR on the reads and lists one entry per CDR3 protein. This table holds 150,000 to 200,000 distinct CDR3 sequences, roughly 48% found once. The CDR3 loop spans 13 amino acids. The V end lost 5 bases, the J end lost 4 bases, and 12 bases lay between the germline ends. Germline V gene data show CDR1 as LNHDA and CDR2 as SQIVND (reference sequence). Flow cytometry had shown expanded CD8+CD57+ cells in the patients chosen for sequencing. Every one of the patients had aplastic anemia (severe, acquired). With respect to this clonotype: Its antigen is still unknown.

The chain recombines TRBV19 with TRBJ2-7; D gene ambiguous. Input material: sorted CD4+, CD8+, or CD8+CD57+ T cells (not recorded which) from PBMCs. The source is a human donor with aplastic anemia. The CDR3 here is CASSSRVTYEQYF. DNA for the CDR3: TGTGCCAGTAGTTCCCGGGTTACTTACGAGCAGTACTTC.